These T cell receptor beta chains were read from a single sample in a study of OX40 agonist ivuxolimab in advanced cancers. Sequenced by immunoSEQ multiplex PCR; TCRdb stores in-frame clones only, minus some. The data contain more than 30,000 clones, 88% of them singletons. The sequencing used CD4+ or CD8+ T cells sorted from blood, collected in a trial of the OX40 agonist ivuxolimab. Every receptor here comes from an adult with an advanced solid tumor such as melanoma, head and neck, liver or kidney cancer. Both conserved end residues are part of each CDR3. A D gene is named only where the DNA matches it firmly. Where a row states a size, it is once, few, many or the class of an expanded clone; other rows omit it.

v_gene: TRBV4-1
abundance: .
j_gene: TRBJ1-5
d_gene: .
CDR3nt: TGCGCCAGCAGCCAAGCACGACTATCAAATCAGCCCCAGCATTTT
CDR3aa: CASSQARLSNQPQHF

v_gene: TRBV5-6
abundance: .
j_gene: TRBJ2-2
d_gene: TRBD1
CDR3nt: TGTGCCAGCAGCTTTCGACAGGGGGCGAACACCGGGGAGCTGTTTTTT
CDR3aa: CASSFRQGANTGELFF

v_gene: TRBV5-1
abundance: .
j_gene: TRBJ2-7
d_gene: .
CDR3nt: TGCGCCAGCAGCCCACCCCAGGGTCCCTACGAGCAGTACTTC
CDR3aa: CASSPPQGPYEQYF

v_gene: TRBV5-6
abundance: .
j_gene: TRBJ2-3
d_gene: .
CDR3nt: TGTGCCAGCAGCCCGGGACCGACGAAAACAGATACGCAGTATTTT
CDR3aa: CASSPGPTKTDTQYF

v_gene: TRBV2
abundance: .
j_gene: TRBJ1-5
d_gene: TRBD1
CDR3nt: TGTGCCAGCAGGGACAGGGCCGGGGGCAATCAGCCCCAGCATTTT
CDR3aa: CASRDRAGGNQPQHF

v_gene: TRBV7-2
abundance: .
j_gene: TRBJ1-5
d_gene: .
CDR3nt: TGTGCCAGCAGCTTAGTCGGGGGGTACAATCAGCCCCAGCATTTT
CDR3aa: CASSLVGGYNQPQHF

v_gene: TRBV5-5
abundance: .
j_gene: TRBJ2-2
d_gene: TRBD2
CDR3nt: TGTGCCAGCAGCTTGCGGGGACGGACTAGCGTCAACACCGGGGAGCTGTTTTTT
CDR3aa: CASSLRGRTSVNTGELFF

v_gene: TRBV5-6
abundance: .
j_gene: TRBJ2-5
d_gene: .
CDR3nt: TGTGCCAGCAGCCAGGAACAGGGCTCGAGGGAGACCCAGTACTTC
CDR3aa: CASSQEQGSRETQYF

v_gene: TRBV27
abundance: .
j_gene: TRBJ2-7
d_gene: TRBD2
CDR3nt: TGTGCCAGCAGTTTTACGCGGGGGGGCCTCCACGAGCAGTACTTC
CDR3aa: CASSFTRGGLHEQYF

v_gene: TRBV28
abundance: .
j_gene: TRBJ2-5
d_gene: .
CDR3nt: TGTGCCAGCAGTTTGTTGGAGACCCAGTACTTC
CDR3aa: CASSLLETQYF

v_gene: TRBV18
abundance: .
j_gene: TRBJ2-3
d_gene: .
CDR3nt: TGTGCCAGCTCCCTAGACCCTATTGGGGGCACAGATACGCAGTATTTT
CDR3aa: CASSLDPIGGTDTQYF

v_gene: TRBV28
abundance: .
j_gene: TRBJ2-5
d_gene: .
CDR3nt: TGTGCCAGCAGTTTGGGGGTTGGGGAGACCCAGTACTTC
CDR3aa: CASSLGVGETQYF

v_gene: TRBV5-1
abundance: .
j_gene: TRBJ1-2
d_gene: TRBD1
CDR3nt: TGCGCCAGCAGCCCAAGGACAGGGCTGGGTGGCTACACCTTC
CDR3aa: CASSPRTGLGGYTF

v_gene: TRBV18
abundance: few
j_gene: TRBJ1-1
d_gene: .
CDR3nt: TGTGCCAGCTCACCAGTGGGCACTGAAGCTTTCTTT
CDR3aa: CASSPVGTEAFF

v_gene: TRBV7-2
abundance: .
j_gene: TRBJ1-2
d_gene: .
CDR3nt: TGTGCCAGCAGCTTAGACAAGGGGCGCTATGGCTACACCTTC
CDR3aa: CASSLDKGRYGYTF

v_gene: TRBV7-3
abundance: .
j_gene: TRBJ2-3
d_gene: TRBD1
CDR3nt: TGTGCCAGCAGCAATCCCGGGACAGGGGGCACAGATACGCAGTATTTT
CDR3aa: CASSNPGTGGTDTQYF

v_gene: TRBV29-1
abundance: .
j_gene: TRBJ2-7
d_gene: TRBD2
CDR3nt: TGCAGCGTCAAGGGACTAGCGGGAGCGGAAAGGCGCGAGCAGTACTTC
CDR3aa: CSVKGLAGAERREQYF

v_gene: TRBV6-1
abundance: .
j_gene: TRBJ1-1
d_gene: TRBD1
CDR3nt: TGTGCCAGCAGTGTACGACAGGGGCCGGTGAACACTGAAGCTTTCTTT
CDR3aa: CASSVRQGPVNTEAFF

v_gene: TRBV5-1
abundance: .
j_gene: TRBJ1-2
d_gene: .
CDR3nt: TGCGCCAGCAGCCCTCGTAGTGGGACGGTGACTAACTATGGCTACACCTTC
CDR3aa: CASSPRSGTVTNYGYTF

v_gene: TRBV28
abundance: .
j_gene: TRBJ2-7
d_gene: TRBD1
CDR3nt: TGTGCCAGCAGTACTTGGACAGGGCCAAGCTCCTACGAGCAGTACTTC
CDR3aa: CASSTWTGPSSYEQYF

v_gene: TRBV20-1
abundance: .
j_gene: TRBJ2-7
d_gene: .
CDR3nt: TGCAGTGCACAGGACTACGAGCAGTACTTC
CDR3aa: CSAQDYEQYF

v_gene: TRBV7-9
abundance: .
j_gene: TRBJ2-5
d_gene: .
CDR3nt: TGTGCCAGCAGCTTACCAGGTTCGGTCCAAGAGACCCAGTACTTC
CDR3aa: CASSLPGSVQETQYF

v_gene: TRBV30
abundance: once
j_gene: TRBJ2-3
d_gene: .
CDR3nt: TGTGCCTGGAGGAAAAAGGGGGGGGGCAAGCAGTATTTT
CDR3aa: CAWRKKGGGKQYF

v_gene: TRBV6-1
abundance: few
j_gene: TRBJ2-7
d_gene: .
CDR3nt: TGTGCCAGCAGTGAGAGTTTGGATTGGCAGTACTTC
CDR3aa: CASSESLDWQYF

v_gene: TRBV14
abundance: .
j_gene: TRBJ1-5
d_gene: .
CDR3nt: TGTGCCAGTCCGGGACAAGGCGGTCAGCCCCAGCATTTT
CDR3aa: CASPGQGGQPQHF

v_gene: TRBV5-4
abundance: few
j_gene: TRBJ2-3
d_gene: .
CDR3nt: TGTGCCAGCAGTCACTACCCCGATACGCAGTATTTT
CDR3aa: CASSHYPDTQYF

v_gene: TRBV7-9
abundance: .
j_gene: TRBJ1-6
d_gene: .
CDR3nt: TGTGCCAGCAGCCGGACAGACTATAATTCACCCCTCCACTTT
CDR3aa: CASSRTDYNSPLHF

v_gene: TRBV25-1
abundance: .
j_gene: TRBJ2-5
d_gene: TRBD1
CDR3nt: TGTGCCAGCAGTGATTCGACAGGGCCCAAGGAGACCCAGTACTTC
CDR3aa: CASSDSTGPKETQYF

v_gene: TRBV14
abundance: .
j_gene: TRBJ2-5
d_gene: .
CDR3nt: TGTGCCAGCAGCCAAGAAGGCGGGCAAAGTCAAGAGACCCAGTACTTC
CDR3aa: CASSQEGGQSQETQYF

v_gene: TRBV5-1
abundance: .
j_gene: TRBJ2-1
d_gene: TRBD2
CDR3nt: TGCGCCAGCAGCTTGGTAGCGGGAAGACCCAATGAGCAGTTCTTC
CDR3aa: CASSLVAGRPNEQFF

v_gene: TRBV6-5
abundance: .
j_gene: TRBJ2-1
d_gene: .
CDR3nt: TGTGCCAGCAGTATTCCGCGAGCCGGGGGTGAGCAGTTCTTC
CDR3aa: CASSIPRAGGEQFF

v_gene: TRBV7-8
abundance: .
j_gene: TRBJ1-2
d_gene: .
CDR3nt: TGTGCCAGCAGCTTAGCCCCCTATGGCTACACCTTC
CDR3aa: CASSLAPYGYTF

v_gene: TRBV7-2
abundance: .
j_gene: TRBJ2-3
d_gene: TRBD1
CDR3nt: TGTGCCAGCAGCTTGGACAGGGTAACAGATACGCAGTATTTT
CDR3aa: CASSLDRVTDTQYF

v_gene: TRBV7-8
abundance: .
j_gene: TRBJ1-6
d_gene: TRBD1
CDR3nt: TGTGCCAGCAGCTTAAACAGGGGAAATTCACCCCTCCACTTT
CDR3aa: CASSLNRGNSPLHF

v_gene: TRBV28
abundance: .
j_gene: TRBJ1-2
d_gene: .
CDR3nt: TGTGCCAGCTCGAGAAACTATGGCTACACCTTC
CDR3aa: CASSRNYGYTF

v_gene: TRBV7-9
abundance: .
j_gene: TRBJ2-1
d_gene: .
CDR3nt: TGTGCCAGCAGCTTCCGGGGGGCCAGGGGCAATGAGCAGTTCTTC
CDR3aa: CASSFRGARGNEQFF

v_gene: TRBV2
abundance: .
j_gene: TRBJ1-5
d_gene: .
CDR3nt: TGTGCCAGCAGCTATACAGTAGGGAATCAGCCCCAGCATTTT
CDR3aa: CASSYTVGNQPQHF

v_gene: TRBV11-3
abundance: .
j_gene: TRBJ2-7
d_gene: .
CDR3nt: TGTGCCAGCAGCTTAGGATCCGGGACGGCCTCCTACGAGCAGTACTTC
CDR3aa: CASSLGSGTASYEQYF

v_gene: TRBV7-2
abundance: .
j_gene: TRBJ2-3
d_gene: .
CDR3nt: TGTGCCAGCAGCTTAGTCCCCTGGTGGGAGGCTACAGATACGCAGTATTTT
CDR3aa: CASSLVPWWEATDTQYF

v_gene: TRBV15
abundance: .
j_gene: TRBJ1-3
d_gene: TRBD1
CDR3nt: TGTGCCACCAGCAGCACCTTATGGGGCTGGACAGGTATAGGAAACACCATATATTTT
CDR3aa: CATSSTLWGWTGIGNTIYF

v_gene: TRBV19
abundance: .
j_gene: TRBJ2-5
d_gene: TRBD1
CDR3nt: TGTGCCAGTAGTTGGGACAGCCTCCAAGAGACCCAGTACTTC
CDR3aa: CASSWDSLQETQYF

v_gene: TRBV7-6
abundance: .
j_gene: TRBJ1-2
d_gene: .
CDR3nt: TGTGCCAGCAGCCGCGGGGCTAACTATGGCTACACCTTC
CDR3aa: CASSRGANYGYTF

v_gene: TRBV2
abundance: few
j_gene: TRBJ1-2
d_gene: TRBD1
CDR3nt: TGTGCCAGCAGGGGGGACAGGTTCGTCTACACCTTC
CDR3aa: CASRGDRFVYTF